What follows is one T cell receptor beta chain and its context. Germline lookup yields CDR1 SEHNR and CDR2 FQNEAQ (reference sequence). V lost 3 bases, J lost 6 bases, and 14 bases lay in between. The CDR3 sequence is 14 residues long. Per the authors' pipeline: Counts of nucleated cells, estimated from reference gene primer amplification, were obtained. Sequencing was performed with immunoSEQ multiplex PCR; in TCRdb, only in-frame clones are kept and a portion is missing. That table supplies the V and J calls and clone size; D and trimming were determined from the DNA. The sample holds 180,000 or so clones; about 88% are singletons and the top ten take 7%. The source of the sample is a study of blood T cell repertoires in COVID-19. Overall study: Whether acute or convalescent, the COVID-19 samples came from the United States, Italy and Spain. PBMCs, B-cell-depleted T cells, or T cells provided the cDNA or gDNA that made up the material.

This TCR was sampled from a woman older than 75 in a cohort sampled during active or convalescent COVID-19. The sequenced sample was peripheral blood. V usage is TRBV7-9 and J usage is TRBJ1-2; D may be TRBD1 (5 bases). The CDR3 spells CASSFNSDSHGYTF. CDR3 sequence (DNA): TGTGCCAGCAGCTTCAACAGCGACAGTCATGGCTACACCTTC.